The 23 T cell receptor beta chains below were found in one sample sequenced in a study of T cells after yellow fever vaccination. Via MiXCR, TCRdb re-called the 5' RACE reads, giving one row per CDR3 protein. Of 350,000 or so distinct CDR3 sequences in the sample, roughly 7.5% are singletons; the top ten hold under 20%. The sequencing used PBMCs, collected roughly seven weeks after the first yellow fever vaccination. The receptors come from a man younger than 30 who received the YFV17D yellow fever vaccine.

The chain recombines TRBV29-1 with TRBJ2-3; the match to TRBD2 covers 7 bases. The V and J ends lost 4 bases and 3 bases, in that order; junction bases with no gene match: 4. The germline CDR1 and CDR2 sequences are SQVTM and ANQGSEA. This CDR3 comprises 13 residues. CDR3 protein: CSVGGGGTDTQYF. Written as DNA, the CDR3 is TGCAGCGTTGGCGGGGGTGGAACAGATACGCAGTATTTT.

This chain uses TRBV9 with TRBJ2-3; the D gene is possibly TRBD2 (5 bases). This CDR3 region has 14 residues. Germline CDR1 reads SGDLS; CDR2 reads YYNGEE. V shed 6 bases and J shed 9 bases, with 20 bases lying between them. The CDR3 region is CASTQSGDARTQYF. In DNA, the CDR3 is TGTGCCAGCACCCAGTCCGGGGATGCGCGCACGCAGTATTTT.

This clonotype occurred a few times. The rearrangement joins TRBV5-1 to TRBJ1-6; the match to TRBD1 covers 7 bases. Germline V lookup: CDR1 SGHRS, CDR2 YFSETQ. Trimming at V came to 2 bases and at J to 6 bases, leaving 5 bases not matched to a gene. The CDR3 contains 15 residues. CDR3 sequence (DNA): TGCGCCAGCAGCTTTGACAGGGTGGGTAATTCACCCCTCCACTTT. Protein: CASSFDRVGNSPLHF.

The sample holds many counts of this clonotype. The V and J genes are TRBV20-1 and TRBJ2-7, with D perhaps matching TRBD2 (5 bases). V was shortened by 6 bases and J by 4 bases, with 13 bases between the two germline ends. CDR3 length: 12 residues. Per germline, CDR1 DFQATT and CDR2 SNEGSKA (reference sequence). The CDR3 loop reads CSAEGSGYEQYV. The CDR3 DNA follows: TGCAGTGCCGAGGGTTCCGGGTACGAGCAGTACGTC.

V gene TRBV6-4 combines with J gene TRBJ2-3, with D perhaps matching TRBD1 (6 bases). V gave up 4 bases and J gave up 0 bases, with 11 bases separating them. Germline V gene data show CDR1 as MRHNA and CDR2 as SNTAGT. The CDR3 contains 15 residues. The CDR3 region is CASSAGTRSTDTQYF. The CDR3 region has the DNA TGTGCCAGCAGTGCCGGGACAAGAAGCACAGATACGCAGTATTTT.

This clonotype was observed at least ten times. J is TRBJ2-6 and V is TRBV12-3 or TRBV12-4, with D hard to call. Trimming stripped 4 bases from V and 1 base from J, with 5 bases between. The CDR3 is 14 residues long. CDR3 region: CASSSLSGANVLTF. In DNA, the CDR3 is TGTGCCAGCAGTTCGCTGTCTGGGGCCAACGTCCTGACTTTC.

This clonotype has ten or more counts. The rearrangement links TRBV4-1 to TRBJ1-1; 8 nucleotides agree with TRBD1. J lost 6 bases, V lost 3 bases, and 0 bases had no gene match. Germline V gene lookup returns CDR1 MGHRA and CDR2 YSYEKL. The CDR3 has 12 residues. CDR3: CASSQGQAEAFF. The CDR3 nucleotides are TGCGCCAGCAGCCAGGGACAGGCTGAAGCTTTCTTT.

This clonotype was counted only a few times. The limits of the CDR3 on the DNA are not certain, so only TCRdb's listed CDR3 is given. The V and J genes are TRBV12-3 or TRBV12-4 and TRBJ1-1; no check of the table's D call, TRBD1, against the DNA was made. The CDR3 is 15 amino acids in total, end residues counted. CDR3 amino acids: CASSTSTGGYTEAFF.

This chain uses TRBV10-3 with TRBJ1-2; TRBD1 might be the D (5 bases). The CDR3 is made up of 12 amino acids. CDR1 ENHRY and CDR2 SYGVKD come from the germline V gene. The V end was cut by 3 bases, the J end by 7 bases, with 9 bases between. CDR3 sequence (DNA): TGTGCCATCAGTGAAGGGGACTGTGGCTACACCTTC. As protein: CAISEGDCGYTF.

Only a few counts were recorded for this clonotype. V is TRBV20-1 and J is TRBJ1-1; a weak D match, TRBD1 (5 bases). Trimming left V 0 bases short and J 1 base short, with 12 bases between. CDR1 and CDR2 (germline): DFQATT, SNEGSKA (reference sequence). This CDR3 has 15 amino acids. The CDR3 is CSARDGARENTEAFF. In DNA form, the CDR3 reads TGCAGTGCTAGAGATGGGGCCAGGGAGAACACTGAAGCTTTCTTT.

This clonotype was seen only a few times. V gene TRBV5-1 combines with J gene TRBJ2-7; D may be TRBD1 or TRBD2 (5 bases each). The germline V gene has CDR1 SGHRS and CDR2 YFSETQ. Between the trimmed V and J ends, which lost 1 base and 5 bases, there was a span of 16 bases. The CDR3 runs 15 residues. CDR3: CASSLIGGPSHEQYV. For the CDR3, the DNA is TGCGCCAGCAGCTTGATTGGGGGACCTAGCCACGAGCAGTACGTC.

V is TRBV11-2 and J is TRBJ2-1, with D possibly being TRBD1 (5 bases). The V end was cut by 5 bases, the J end by 5 bases, with 13 bases between. The CDR3 runs 14 residues. Germline lookup yields CDR1 SGHAT and CDR2 FQNNGV. The CDR3 reads CASSPPDSNNEQFF. DNA for the CDR3: TGTGCCAGCAGCCCCCCAGACAGCAACAATGAGCAGTTCTTC.

The V call is TRBV6-5, the J call TRBJ1-1, with 9 positions matching TRBD1. Trimming took 0 bases from V and 2 from J; bases not matched to a gene: 7. Germline assignment: CDR1 MNHEY and CDR2 SVGAGI. The length of the CDR3 is 17 residues. The CDR3: CASSYSTTGGANTEAFF. CDR3 in DNA: TGTGCCAGCAGTTACTCAACCACAGGGGGCGCAAACACTGAAGCTTTCTTT.

This clonotype was counted a few times. The chain recombines TRBV4-2 with TRBJ2-1; 8 nucleotides match TRBD1. Germline V gene lookup returns CDR1 LGHNA and CDR2 YNFKEQ. The CDR3 spans 15 residues. Unmatched junction bases numbered 0, after V lost 2 bases and J lost 0 bases. CDR3 loop: CASSQTGGSYNEQFF. Here the CDR3 DNA reads TGTGCCAGCAGCCAAACAGGGGGCTCCTACAATGAGCAGTTCTTC.

This clonotype showed up just a few times. The chain is built from TRBV6-1 and TRBJ2-4; 8 nucleotides line up with TRBD1. The V gene end was trimmed by 11 bases and the J gene end by 2 bases; junction bases not matched to a gene: 11. In germline, CDR1 is MNHNS, CDR2 SASEGT. The CDR3 runs to 15 residues. In nucleotides, the CDR3 is TGTGCCGCTTCAGCAGGGGGCCTAACCAAAAACATTCAGTACTTC. Its translation: CAASAGGLTKNIQYF.

This clonotype turned up a few times. The chain uses TRBV7-6 and TRBJ1-6; D gene ambiguous. This CDR3 is built from 14 residues. V was trimmed by 3 bases and J by 5 bases, leaving 8 bases between them. Germline CDR1 reads SGHVS; CDR2 reads FNYEAQ. CDR3 nucleotides: TGTGCCAGCAGCTTCGGGGTAGATAATTCACCCCTCCACTTT. Protein sequence: CASSFGVDNSPLHF.

This clonotype has just a few counts. J is TRBJ2-1 and V is TRBV5-8, with TRBD2 identical over 9 bases. The CDR3 has 15 residues. Germline loops: CDR1 SGHTS, CDR2 YDEGEE. Trimming at V came to 4 bases and at J to 6 bases, leaving 8 bases not matched to a gene. CDR3 DNA sequence: TGTGCCAGCAGCACTCTAGCGGGGCGGGGCAATGAGCAGTTCTTC. The encoded protein is CASSTLAGRGNEQFF.

V and J are TRBV4-3 and TRBJ2-2; D may be TRBD1 (5 bases). Trimming pared 0 bases from V and 7 bases from J, leaving 15 bases between. This CDR3 comprises 16 residues. CDR1 is LGHNA and CDR2 is YSLEER in the germline V gene. The chain's CDR3 is CASSQDWAGPSGELFF. CDR3 bases: TGCGCCAGCAGCCAAGACTGGGCAGGGCCTAGCGGGGAGCTGTTTTTT.

This clonotype has just a few counts. The chain combines TRBV5-4 with TRBJ2-1, with 10 bases identical to TRBD1. The CDR3 has 15 amino acids. The germline V gene encodes CDR1 SGHNT and CDR2 YYREEE (reference sequence). V was pared by 0 bases and J by 8 bases, with 5 bases of the junction left unmatched. The CDR3 region is CASSLVDRGKDEQFF. The DNA for the CDR3 is TGTGCCAGCAGCTTGGTGGACAGGGGGAAGGATGAGCAGTTCTTC.

This clonotype was recorded many times. The chain combines TRBV12-3 or TRBV12-4 with TRBJ1-5, with 9 bases aligning to TRBD1. CDR3 size: 14 residues. The J segment lost 2 bases and the V segment lost 8 bases, leaving 4 bases of the junction unmatched. The DNA of the CDR3 is TGTGCCAGCGGGTGGACAGGGGGCAATCAGCCCCAGCATTTT. It encodes CASGWTGGNQPQHF.

The CDR3 sequence: CASSLGANSGNTIYF. The CDR3 coding sequence is TGTGCCAGCAGTTTAGGGGCAAACTCTGGAAACACCATATATTTT. This chain joins TRBV12-3 or TRBV12-4 and TRBJ1-3; no definite D call. The V end lost 1 base, the J end lost 0 bases, and 7 bases lay between the germline ends. This CDR3 comprises 15 residues.

The chain uses TRBV30 and TRBJ1-1; D is possibly TRBD1 (6 bases). This CDR3 is built from 11 residues. Germline loops: CDR1 GTSNPN, CDR2 SVGIG (reference sequence). V gave up 7 bases and J gave up 3 bases, with 9 bases separating them. The CDR3 coding sequence is TGTGCCTTACAGGGTTACACTGAAGCTTTCTTT. Protein product: CALQGYTEAFF.

This clonotype was seen ten or more times. The chain employs TRBV27 and TRBJ2-5; a weak D match, TRBD2 (6 bases). This CDR3 has 14 amino acids. Germline CDR1 is MNHEY and CDR2 is SMNVEV (reference sequence). V lost 3 bases and J 0 bases, leaving 8 bases between the germline ends. The CDR3 DNA follows: TGTGCCAGCAGTTTTCTAGCGAACCAAGAGACCCAGTACTTC. It encodes CASSFLANQETQYF.